This T cell receptor (beta chain) was sequenced for a study of Tregs in tolerant kidney transplant recipients. Recipients received nonmyeloablative bone marrow transplants from related graft donors, with transient mixed chimerism. Data came from immunoSEQ multiplex PCR; TCRdb stores just in-frame clones and leaves some out. The table lists around 61,000 clones, around 87% of them singletons. The V end lost 0 bases, the J end lost 0 bases, and 7 bases lay between the germline ends. The CDR3 totals 14 residues. The germline gives CDR1 SGDLS, CDR2 YYNGEE. The V gene is TRBV9, the J gene TRBJ2-7; D gene ambiguous. The TCR comes from a human patient who received a combined kidney and bone marrow transplant. Among the T cells, some may be from the graft donor. The sequencing used CD4+ T cells from blood (PBMCs), collected 6 months after the transplant. Written as DNA, the CDR3 is TGTGCCAGCAGCGTAGGTCTGAGCTCCTACGAGCAGTACTTC. This gives the protein CASSVGLSSYEQYF.